The 31 T cell receptor beta chains given below trace back to one sample, sequenced in a study of T cells after yellow fever vaccination (dated by TCRdb to the late 2010s). The sample's treatment or condition label, in plain terms: live attenuated yellow fever vaccine strain. Library preparation was by 5' RACE. TCRdb records Illumina HiSeq 2500 as the sequencer. The public reads were reanalyzed by TCRdb: fastp trimming at Q25, MiXCR alignment, in-frame beta chains only. Each CDR3 protein appears once, grouped with its most common genes and DNA. The sample table records approximately 510,000 distinct CDR3 sequences; 20% to 25% of these occur just once. The top ten clones comprise about 17% of the sample. Sequenced here: PBMCs, sampled roughly 20 days after the first yellow fever vaccination. These receptors were taken from a man younger than 35 who received the YFV17D yellow fever vaccine.

In this sample, this clonotype turned up a few times. This sequence joins TRBV18 and TRBJ2-5, with a tentative D call TRBD1 (5 bases). V was shortened by 1 base and J by 5 bases, with 8 bases between the two germline ends. CDR1 and CDR2 (germline): KGHSH, LQKENI. This CDR3 region has 13 residues. The CDR3 loop is CASSPQGLETQYF. The DNA for the CDR3 is TGTGCCAGCTCACCACAGGGGTTGGAGACCCAGTACTTC. The entire variable domain, with the rest obtained from reference TRBV18 and TRBJ2-5, is as follows: NAGVMQNPRHLVRRRGQEARLRCSPMKGHSHVYWYRQLPEEGLKFMVYLQKENIIDESGMPKERFSAEFPKEGPSILRIQQVVRGDSAAYFCASSPQGLETQYFGPGTRLLVL.

This chain connects TRBV7-2 to TRBJ2-3; D is unclear. Germline V CDR1 and CDR2: SGHTA, FQGNSA. The CDR3 spans 15 residues. V dropped 1 base and J dropped 1 base, with 9 bases sitting between them. As DNA, the CDR3 is TGTGCCAGCAGCTTAGGAAATGGCCGCACAGATACGCAGTATTTT. Translated: CASSLGNGRTDTQYF. Together with reference TRBV7-2 and TRBJ2-3, the CDR3 gives the full variable domain: GAGVSQSPSNKVTEKGKDVELRCDPISGHTALYWYRQSLGQGLEFLIYFQGNSAPDKSGLPSDRFSAERTGGSVSTLTIQRTQQEDSAVYLCASSLGNGRTDTQYFGPGTRLTVL.

The table lists this clonotype with a count of one. The chain employs TRBV4-3 and TRBJ1-1, with 7 bases lining up with TRBD1. This CDR3 is 13 amino acids long. Per germline, CDR1 LGHNA and CDR2 YSLEER. The junction had 4 bases not matched to a gene; V was cut back by 2 bases and J by 7 bases. The CDR3 DNA reads TGCGCCAGCAGCCAAAACAGGGGATATGAAGCTTTCTTT. It codes for CASSQNRGYEAFF.

The DNA of the CDR3 is TGTGCCATCAGTGAGTCGAAACTGAGAGACTATGGCTACACCTTC. It encodes CAISESKLRDYGYTF. This chain joins TRBV10-3 and TRBJ1-2; D not resolved. The germline V gene has CDR1 ENHRY and CDR2 SYGVKD. With 0 bases removed from V and 3 bases from J, the gap between germline ends came to 11 bases. This CDR3 has 15 amino acids.

This clonotype was picked up a small number of times. The genes are TRBV7-9 and TRBJ1-5; D remains ambiguous. Looked up from germline, CDR1 is SEHNR and CDR2 is FQNEAQ (reference sequence). Trimming shortened V by 5 bases and J by 5 bases, and 10 bases separated the two germline ends. The CDR3 sequence is 13 residues long. The CDR3, as DNA: TGTGCCAGCAGCGCACATACTGATCAGCCCCAGCATTTT. Protein: CASSAHTDQPQHF.

J is TRBJ2-7 and V is TRBV20-1, with TRBD2 matching 8 bases. Per the germline V gene, CDR1 is DFQATT and CDR2 is SNEGSKA (reference sequence). The CDR3 consists of 15 residues. Trimming cost V 2 bases and J 0 bases; bases outside gene matches: 6. Here the CDR3 reads CSARKSGGNSYEQYV. In DNA, the CDR3 is TGCAGTGCTAGAAAAAGCGGGGGTAACTCCTACGAGCAGTACGTC.

The chain couples TRBV12-3 or TRBV12-4 to TRBJ2-7; the D is unclear. Trimming left V 2 bases short and J 3 bases short, with 11 bases between. This CDR3 region has 14 residues. The CDR3 region is CASSLQTPGYEQYF. The CDR3 DNA sequence: TGTGCCAGCAGTTTACAGACCCCAGGCTACGAGCAGTACTTC.

The chain has TRBV30 and TRBJ1-5; D possibly corresponds to TRBD1 (6 bases). The length of the CDR3 is 13 residues. Looked up from germline, CDR1 is GTSNPN and CDR2 is SVGIG (reference sequence). V lost 1 base and J 7 bases, leaving 11 bases between the germline ends. The CDR3 region has the DNA TGTGCCTGGAGTGGGACAGCCAAACAGCCCCAGCATTTT. It translates to CAWSGTAKQPQHF. Combining the CDR3 with reference TRBV30 and TRBJ1-5 gives the whole variable domain SQTIHQWPATLVQPVGSPLSLECTVEGTSNPNLYWYRQAAGRGLQLLFYSVGIGQISSEVPQNLSASRPQDRQFILSSKKLLLSDSGFYLCAWSGTAKQPQHFGDGTRLSIL.

This rearrangement joins TRBV5-4 to TRBJ2-7, with 9 bases fitting TRBD1. V dropped 0 bases and J dropped 1; count of bases not matched to a gene: 2. Germline assignment: CDR1 SGHNT and CDR2 YYREEE (reference sequence). This CDR3 has 15 amino acids. In nucleotides, the CDR3 is TGTGCCAGCAGCTTGGGGACAGGGGAATCCTACGAGCAGTACTTC. It translates to CASSLGTGESYEQYF.

This sequence joins TRBV4-3 and TRBJ2-2; D is possibly TRBD2 (6 bases). The CDR3 totals 15 residues. Germline values: CDR1 LGHNA, CDR2 YSLEER. V lost 1 base to trimming and J lost 7 bases, with 13 bases between them. For the CDR3, the DNA is TGCGCCAGCAGCCAAGCTGGCGGGGTCGGCGGGGAGCTGTTTTTT. Protein product: CASSQAGGVGGELFF.

This chain joins TRBV20-1 and TRBJ1-2; maybe TRBD1 (5 bases). In germline, CDR1 is DFQATT, CDR2 SNEGSKA (reference sequence). Trimming cost V 5 bases and J 3 bases, with 16 bases left between them. The CDR3 spans 14 residues. In DNA form, the CDR3 reads TGCAGTGCTCCCCAGGGTTCGGCGGACTATGGCTACACCTTC. It yields the protein CSAPQGSADYGYTF.

The V gene is TRBV19, the J gene TRBJ2-7; D not certain. CDR3 length: 14 amino acids. Per germline, CDR1 LNHDA and CDR2 SQIVND (reference sequence). V gave up 6 bases and J gave up 5 bases, with 17 bases separating them. CDR3 amino acids: CASSLKTRRHEQYF. The CDR3 DNA follows: TGTGCCAGTAGCCTAAAGACAAGGCGCCACGAGCAGTACTTC.

This clonotype has only a few counts. The chain links TRBV10-3 to TRBJ2-2, with 7 bases identical to TRBD2. J lost 1 base, V lost 7 bases, and 6 bases had no gene match. The CDR3 contains 15 residues. Germline CDR1 is ENHRY and CDR2 is SYGVKD. This CDR3 reads CAITDSGWNTGELFF. The CDR3 nucleotides read TGTGCCATCACCGATAGCGGGTGGAACACCGGGGAGCTGTTTTTT.

This clonotype turned up a few times. The chain recombines TRBV9 with TRBJ2-5, with 11 nucleotides matching TRBD2. J was trimmed by 4 bases and V by 3 bases; bases with no gene match: 2. Germline CDR1 SGDLS, CDR2 YYNGEE. The CDR3 is 14 residues long. The CDR3 nucleotides read TGTGCCAGCAGCGCTAGCGGGGGGCCAGAGACCCAGTACTTC. It translates to CASSASGGPETQYF.

The rearrangement uses TRBV11-1 and TRBJ2-2, with TRBD1 identical over 9 bases. The germline V gene encodes CDR1 SGHAT and CDR2 FQDESV (reference sequence). This CDR3 is 17 amino acids long. With V trimmed by 5 bases and J by 0 bases, 7 bases remained unmatched. The CDR3 bases are TGTGCCAGCAGCGCGGGACAGGGCGCTGCGAACACCGGGGAGCTGTTTTTT. This encodes CASSAGQGAANTGELFF.

The rearrangement links TRBV5-1 to TRBJ2-7, with D perhaps matching TRBD1 (6 bases). Germline V lookup: CDR1 SGHRS, CDR2 YFSETQ. Trimming pared 2 bases from V and 5 bases from J, leaving 14 bases between. The CDR3 is 14 residues long. CDR3 protein: CASSFVPGENEQYF. The CDR3 nucleotides read TGCGCCAGCAGCTTTGTCCCAGGGGAGAACGAGCAGTACTTC. The full variable domain, in which reference TRBV5-1 and TRBJ2-7 provide the parts outside the CDR3, is KAGVTQTPRYLIKTRGQQVTLSCSPISGHRSVSWYQQTPGQGLQFLFEYFSETQRNKGNFPGRFSGRQFSNSRSEMNVSTLELGDSALYLCASSFVPGENEQYFGPGTRLTVT.

The V gene is TRBV20-1, the J gene TRBJ2-7; D is uncertain. Germline assignment: CDR1 DFQATT and CDR2 SNEGSKA (reference sequence). Trimming shortened V by 2 bases and J by 7 bases, and 18 bases separated the two germline ends. This CDR3 is built from 14 residues. In DNA, the CDR3 is TGCAGTGCTAGAAGGTGGCCCGAAGCGAGGGAGCAGTACTTC. Translated: CSARRWPEAREQYF.

The gene calls are TRBV24-1 and TRBJ2-1, with 11 bases matching TRBD2. This CDR3 spans 15 amino acids. CDR1 and CDR2 (germline): KGHDR, SFDVKD. The V segment lost 4 bases and the J segment 8 bases; nucleotides outside the gene matches: 6. The CDR3 spells CATSESGLAGDEQFF. The CDR3 bases are TGTGCCACCAGTGAGTCTGGACTAGCGGGTGATGAGCAGTTCTTC.

This clonotype was seen at least ten times. J is TRBJ2-5 and V is TRBV7-2; TRBD1 agrees at 7 bases. From germline, CDR1 is SGHTA and CDR2 FQGNSA. V lost 4 bases to trimming and J lost 1 base; unmatched junction nucleotides: 3. The CDR3 length is 14 residues. CDR3 sequence (DNA): TGTGCCAGCAGCTCGACAGGGTCCCAAGAGACCCAGTACTTC. This translates into CASSSTGSQETQYF.

The chain employs TRBV4-1 and TRBJ2-3; a possible D gene is TRBD2 (5 bases). V lost 0 bases and J 0 bases, leaving 16 bases between the germline ends. Looked up from germline, CDR1 is MGHRA and CDR2 is YSYEKL. The CDR3 length is 18 residues. The CDR3 bases are TGCGCCAGCAGCCAAGAACGATTTAGCGATTTTAGCACAGATACGCAGTATTTT. Protein: CASSQERFSDFSTDTQYF.

Ten or more counts support this clonotype. The chain carries TRBV7-3 and TRBJ2-3; 7 nucleotides agree with TRBD2. Trimming at V came to 5 bases and at J to 0 bases, leaving 5 bases not matched to a gene. CDR1 SGHTA and CDR2 FQGTGA come from the germline V gene. This CDR3 region has 15 residues. The CDR3 nucleotides read TGTGCCAGCAGCCTGCGACTAGCAAGCACAGATACGCAGTATTTT. Amino acid sequence: CASSLRLASTDTQYF.

The chain is built from TRBV11-2 and TRBJ2-3; no definite D call. The germline gives CDR1 SGHAT, CDR2 FQNNGV. The germline V and J ends were trimmed by 4 bases and 0 bases, with 8 bases remaining between them. The CDR3 runs 14 residues. The CDR3 DNA is TGTGCCAGCAGCTGGAGAGGAAGCACAGATACGCAGTATTTT. Translating it yields CASSWRGSTDTQYF.

This chain links TRBV27 with TRBJ2-7; TRBD1 matches at 10 bases. Germline V gene lookup returns CDR1 MNHEY and CDR2 SMNVEV (reference sequence). The V segment lost 7 bases and the J segment 5 bases; nucleotides outside the gene matches: 14. This CDR3 is built from 16 residues. The CDR3 coding sequence is TGTGCCAGCAATACCCGGGCGGACAGGGGGTTCCACGAGCAGTACTTC. This codes for CASNTRADRGFHEQYF.

The chain recombines TRBV7-8 with TRBJ2-1; 11 bases fit TRBD2. With 5 bases clipped from V and 9 bases from J, the junction kept 12 bases outside the gene matches. The CDR3 has 16 amino acids. The germline V gene encodes CDR1 SGHVS and CDR2 FQNEAQ. CDR3 residues: CASSDSSGGGQVEQFF. In DNA form, the CDR3 reads TGTGCCAGCAGCGATAGTAGCGGGGGGGGCCAAGTTGAGCAGTTCTTC.

This clonotype was recorded many times. DNA for the CDR3: TGCAGTGCTGCACAGGTAGACACTGAAGCTTTCTTT. The encoded protein is CSAAQVDTEAFF. The chain recombines TRBV20-1 with TRBJ1-1; TRBD1 might be the D (5 bases). The CDR3 is 12 residues long. Germline values: CDR1 DFQATT, CDR2 SNEGSKA (reference sequence). V was shortened by 5 bases and J by 3 bases, with 10 bases between the two germline ends.

This clonotype occurred a few times. The chain recombines TRBV5-6 with TRBJ2-7, with 11 bases lining up with TRBD2. The CDR3 contains 15 residues. The germline CDR1 and CDR2 sequences are SGHDT and YYEEEE. With V trimmed by 2 bases and J by 2 bases, 3 bases remained unmatched. CDR3 coding DNA: TGTGCCAGCAGCTTCTTAGCGGGGGGGACCTACGAGCAGTACGTC. Its translation is CASSFLAGGTYEQYV.

This clonotype was detected only a few times. A read error is possible here, since a much larger clone lies one base away. This chain uses TRBV7-6 with TRBJ2-3; D gene unclear. This CDR3 contains 12 residues. Germline assignment: CDR1 SGHVS and CDR2 FNYEAQ. The V and J ends lost 5 bases and 6 bases respectively, with 9 bases between them. CDR3 residues: CASSPIGDTQYF. CDR3 sequence (DNA): TGTGCCAGCAGCCCTATCGGGGATACGCAGTATTTT.

The V and J genes are TRBV27 and TRBJ2-7; D unclear. V was clipped by 3 bases and J by 6 bases, with 15 bases between them. Germline V gene lookup returns CDR1 MNHEY and CDR2 SMNVEV (reference sequence). This CDR3 comprises 14 residues. CDR3 region: CASSLKTQFAEQYF. The CDR3 region has the DNA TGTGCCAGCAGTTTGAAAACTCAGTTCGCCGAGCAGTACTTC.

The table lists this clonotype with a few counts. The CDR3 reads CSVETLRGASTDTQYF. For the CDR3, the DNA is TGCAGCGTTGAAACTCTGCGGGGGGCCAGCACAGATACGCAGTATTTT. The chain uses TRBV29-1 and TRBJ2-3; 8 bases map to TRBD2. V shed 2 bases and J 0 bases; nucleotides not matched to a gene: 7. The CDR3 is 16 residues long. Looked up from germline, CDR1 is SQVTM and CDR2 is ANQGSEA.

V is TRBV11-2 and J is TRBJ2-5; D is unclear. The CDR3 sequence is 14 residues long. CDR1 and CDR2 from the germline V gene are SGHAT and FQNNGV. V was pared by 2 bases and J by 2 bases, with 9 bases between. CDR3 protein: CASSLLLRQETQYF. As DNA, the CDR3 is TGTGCCAGCAGCTTACTCCTACGGCAAGAGACCCAGTACTTC.

This clonotype was recorded a few times. This chain connects TRBV7-8 to TRBJ1-2; D is possibly TRBD1 (6 bases). The CDR3 runs 17 residues. The V end lost 2 bases, the J end lost 0 bases, and 16 bases lay between the germline ends. Germline V gene sequence: CDR1 SGHVS, CDR2 FQNEAQ. CDR3 sequence (DNA): TGTGCCAGCAGCTTACCCCCTCGGACAGTAGCTAACTATGGCTACACCTTC. It yields the protein CASSLPPRTVANYGYTF.